The entry below describes one T cell receptor (beta chain). In its sample, this clonotype was seen many times. Its specific antigen is unknown. No much larger clone exists at a distance of one base, and base qualities are not known. The CDR3 goes from the cysteine to the phenylalanine over 15 residues. The entry retains the CDR3 DNA only, 45 bases that are in frame from base 1. V is cut by 8 bases and J by 1 base, and the space between the germline ends is 18 bases. In the germline V gene, CDR1 corresponds to SGHVS and CDR2 to FNYEAQ. Libraries came from 5' RACE. Sequencing took place on an Illumina HiSeq 2500. A second PCR of 7 to 11 cycles was performed with a sample-barcoded 5' primer and a J-beta primer mix. A unique molecular identifier was introduced onto each TCR beta cDNA molecule by a template-switch 5' adaptor carrying 12 random nucleotides. Each sample yielded at least 2.5 million CDR3-containing paired-end reads. All of the RNA was converted into first-strand cDNA using the Mint cDNA synthesis kit, with a TRBC-specific oligonucleotide serving as the primer. Following uracil-DNA glycosylase treatment, a first 18-cycle PCR with universal primers M1SS and BC2_uni_R was performed on all cDNA. The original methods were these. For normalization, 1 million high-quality reads, each with a distinct molecular identifier, were randomly selected from each sample. Reads sharing molecular identifiers were discarded rather than binned into consensus sequences. MiTCR, set to a Q25 quality threshold and the strictest error-elimination algorithm, was used for CDR3 identification, clonotype clustering and error correction. Lower-bound total TCR beta diversity was estimated with a nonparametric unseen species model using Euler transformation. The raw public reads went through TCRdb reprocessing: fastp at Q25, MiXCR clone calling, in-frame beta chains kept. Rows matching on CDR3 protein sequence are summarized as one entry with the most common DNA and genes. The V and J calls follow TCRdb's processing rather than the paper's. Recorded for this sample are around 870,000 distinct CDR3 sequences; about 30% of them occurred a single time. 17% of the sample goes to the ten largest clones.

The sample is drawn from a study of blood T cells in healthy people across ages (dated by TCRdb to 2015 to 2017). A note on the overall study: Template switching captured roughly one uniquely barcoded TCR beta cDNA molecule per two T cells in model experiments. Using deep sequencing normalized with unique cDNA molecular identifiers, the study measured how TCR beta repertoire diversity changes with age. The donors were divided into four age groups: young (average around 17 years), middle-aged (approximately 39), aged (62) and long-lived (82). To avoid experimental bias, donors of different ages were randomly spread across the sequencing lanes. For two donors (one aged 18 to 29 and one aged 80 or older), the study analyzed two additional independent replicas of 1 million unique cDNA reads from the same blood draw.

The donors were 40 or so Caucasian individuals from Russia, aged roughly 6 to 90 years, who were systemically healthy. Ten milliliters of peripheral blood were drawn from each donor into EDTA-treated Vacutainer tubes. Ficoll-Paque density-gradient centrifugation was used to isolate PBMCs, with at least 7 million obtained per sample. Trizol reagent was used to extract total RNA from PBMCs, with at least 5 micrograms per sample. For every donor, flow cytometry on a PBMC aliquot measured the percentage of naive CD45RAhigh/CD27high T cells. Results the study describes overall, beyond this receptor: The long-lived group showed more naive CD4+ T cells, fewer expanded clones and increased TCR diversity than the aged group, suggesting age selection. Total diversity estimates from one million sequenced T cells were considered lower bounds and underestimates. There was a strong correlation between observed TCR beta diversity and the percentage of naive T cells measured by flow cytometry. Since profiling was done on bulk unsorted PBMCs, naive and antigen-experienced compartments could not be conclusively compared. As age increased, observed TCR beta diversity per million T cells dropped in a roughly linear way, and a significant reduction was already evident by age 40. Because the CMV infection status of the donors was unknown, age-related changes in expanded clonotypes may potentially have been confounded.

The chain joins TRBV7-6 to TRBJ2-7; the D gene is not confidently resolved. Material for sequencing was blood. This sequence was found in a woman of 80 years or more in good health. The DNA is as follows: TGTGCCAGCGGCCCTATCCGAGGTCGGTCCTACGAGCAGTACTTC. Its product reads: CASGPIRGRSYEQYF.